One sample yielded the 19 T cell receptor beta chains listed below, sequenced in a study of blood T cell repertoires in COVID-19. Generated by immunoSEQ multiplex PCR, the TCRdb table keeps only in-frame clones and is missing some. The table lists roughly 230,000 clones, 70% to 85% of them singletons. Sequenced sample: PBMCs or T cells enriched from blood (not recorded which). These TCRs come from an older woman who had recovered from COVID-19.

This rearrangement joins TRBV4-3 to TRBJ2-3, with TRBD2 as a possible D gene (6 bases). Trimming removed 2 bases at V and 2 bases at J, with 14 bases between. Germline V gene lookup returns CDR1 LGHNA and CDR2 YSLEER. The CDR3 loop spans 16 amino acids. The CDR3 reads CASSQFRAGSTDTQYF. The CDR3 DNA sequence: TGCGCCAGCAGCCAATTTCGTGCGGGGTCCACAGATACGCAGTATTTT.

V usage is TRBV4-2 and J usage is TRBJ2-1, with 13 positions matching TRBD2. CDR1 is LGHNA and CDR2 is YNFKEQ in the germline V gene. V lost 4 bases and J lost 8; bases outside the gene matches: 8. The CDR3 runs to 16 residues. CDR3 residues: CASSPLTSGRGDEQFF. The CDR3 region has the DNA TGTGCCAGCAGCCCCCTAACTAGCGGGAGGGGGGATGAGCAGTTCTTC.

The chain's CDR3 is CASTKRDTNYGYTF. The CDR3 nucleotides read TGTGCCAGCACCAAAAGAGATACTAACTATGGCTACACCTTC. The V gene is TRBV3-1 (or the pseudogene TRBV3-2), the J gene TRBJ1-2; D not certain. Germline V gene data show CDR1 as LGHDT and CDR2 as YNNKEL (reference sequence). CDR3 length: 14 residues. Trimming took 7 bases from V and 0 from J, leaving 12 bases between them.

The CDR3 coding sequence is TGTGCCAGCAGACCCCGGGGAGGGGAGCTGTTTTTT. Protein: CASRPRGGELFF. The chain carries TRBV12-3 or TRBV12-4 and TRBJ2-2, with D perhaps TRBD2 (5 bases). This CDR3 spans 12 amino acids. Trimming stripped 6 bases from V and 8 bases from J, with 10 bases between.

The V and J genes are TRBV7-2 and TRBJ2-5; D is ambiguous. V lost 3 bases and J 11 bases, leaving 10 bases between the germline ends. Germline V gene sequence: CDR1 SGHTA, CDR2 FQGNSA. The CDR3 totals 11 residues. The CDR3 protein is CASSLKRLQYF. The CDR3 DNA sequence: TGTGCCAGCAGCTTGAAACGGTTGCAGTACTTC. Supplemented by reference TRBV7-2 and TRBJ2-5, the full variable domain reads GAGVSQSPSNKVTEKGKDVELRCDPISGHTALYWYRQSLGQGLEFLIYFQGNSAPDKSGLPSDRFSAERTGGSVSTLTIQRTQQEDSAVYLCASSLKRLQYFGPGTRLLVL.

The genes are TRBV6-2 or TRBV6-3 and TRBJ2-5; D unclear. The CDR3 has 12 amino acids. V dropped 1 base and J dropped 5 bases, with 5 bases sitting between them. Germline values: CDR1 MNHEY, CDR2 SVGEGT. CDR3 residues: CASSYWAETQYF. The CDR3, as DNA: TGTGCCAGCAGTTACTGGGCGGAGACCCAGTACTTC.

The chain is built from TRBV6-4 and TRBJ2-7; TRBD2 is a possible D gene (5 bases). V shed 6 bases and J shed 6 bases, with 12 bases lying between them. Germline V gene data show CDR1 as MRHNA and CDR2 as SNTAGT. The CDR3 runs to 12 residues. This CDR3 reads CASRGSGGEQYF. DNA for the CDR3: TGTGCCAGCAGGGGGAGCGGCGGCGAGCAGTACTTC.

The DNA for the CDR3 is TGTGCCAGCAGCGTAGCTTCAGGGGGTGGATCCAAAAACATTCAGTACTTC. Its translation: CASSVASGGGSKNIQYF. V usage is TRBV9 and J usage is TRBJ2-4; TRBD1 aligns across 7 bases. The CDR3 is 17 residues long. The junction had 8 bases not matched to a gene; V was cut back by 0 bases and J by 2 bases. Germline V gene data show CDR1 as SGDLS and CDR2 as YYNGEE. Based on the CDR3 plus reference TRBV9 and TRBJ2-4, the full variable domain is DSGVTQTPKHLITATGQRVTLRCSPRSGDLSVYWYQQSLDQGLQFLIQYYNGEERAKGNILERFSAQQFPDLHSELNLSSLELGDSALYFCASSVASGGGSKNIQYFGAGTRLSVL.

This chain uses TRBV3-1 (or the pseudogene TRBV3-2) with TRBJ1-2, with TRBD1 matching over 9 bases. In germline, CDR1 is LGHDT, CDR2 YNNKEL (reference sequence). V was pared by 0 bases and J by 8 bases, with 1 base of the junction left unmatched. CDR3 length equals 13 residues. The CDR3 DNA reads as TGTGCCAGCAGCCAAGATGGACAGGGGGGCTACACCTTC. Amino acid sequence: CASSQDGQGGYTF.

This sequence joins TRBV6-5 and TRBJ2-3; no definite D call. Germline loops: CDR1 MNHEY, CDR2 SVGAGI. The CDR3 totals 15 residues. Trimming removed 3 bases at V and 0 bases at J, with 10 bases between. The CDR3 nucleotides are TGTGCCAGCAGTTATTCGGGTTCTAGCACAGATACGCAGTATTTT. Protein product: CASSYSGSSTDTQYF.

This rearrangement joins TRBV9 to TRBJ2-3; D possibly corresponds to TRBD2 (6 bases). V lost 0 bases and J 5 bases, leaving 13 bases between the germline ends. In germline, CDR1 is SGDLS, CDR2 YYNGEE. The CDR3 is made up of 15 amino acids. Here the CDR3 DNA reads TGTGCCAGCAGCGTAGGAATGGAGGGGATAGATACGCAGTATTTT. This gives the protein CASSVGMEGIDTQYF.

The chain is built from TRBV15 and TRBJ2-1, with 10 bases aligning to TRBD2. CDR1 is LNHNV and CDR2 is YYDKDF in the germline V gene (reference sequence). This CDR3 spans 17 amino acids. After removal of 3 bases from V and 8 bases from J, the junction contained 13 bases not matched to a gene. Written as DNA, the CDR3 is TGTGCCACCAGCAGGGGAATGAGCGGGGGGGCTTACGATGAGCAGTTCTTC. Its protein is CATSRGMSGGAYDEQFF.

The CDR3, as DNA: TGTGCCAGTAGTACTCTCGACAGGAAGGGGAACACTGAAGCTTTCTTT. It specifies CASSTLDRKGNTEAFF. V gene TRBV19 combines with J gene TRBJ1-1; D perhaps matches TRBD1 (6 bases). Trimming shortened V by 4 bases and J by 1 base, and 16 bases separated the two germline ends. The CDR3 sequence is 16 residues long. Germline values: CDR1 LNHDA, CDR2 SQIVND (reference sequence).

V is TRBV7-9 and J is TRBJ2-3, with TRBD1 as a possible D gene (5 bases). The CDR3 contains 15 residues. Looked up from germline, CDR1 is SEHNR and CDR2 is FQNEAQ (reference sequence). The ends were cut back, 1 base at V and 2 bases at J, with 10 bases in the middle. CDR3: CASSLGQGDTDTQYF. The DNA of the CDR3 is TGTGCCAGCAGCTTAGGCCAGGGTGACACAGATACGCAGTATTTT.

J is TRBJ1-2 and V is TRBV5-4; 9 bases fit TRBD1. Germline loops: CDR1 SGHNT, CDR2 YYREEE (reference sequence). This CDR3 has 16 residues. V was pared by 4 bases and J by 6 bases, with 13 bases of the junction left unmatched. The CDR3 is CASSPIKTGGRDGYTF. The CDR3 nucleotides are TGTGCCAGCAGCCCAATAAAGACAGGGGGGAGGGATGGCTACACCTTC. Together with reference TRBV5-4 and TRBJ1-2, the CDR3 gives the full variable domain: ETGVTQSPTHLIKTRGQQVTLRCSSQSGHNTVSWYQQALGQGPQFIFQYYREEENGRGNFPPRFSGLQFPNYSSELNVNALELDDSALYLCASSPIKTGGRDGYTFGSGTRLTVV.

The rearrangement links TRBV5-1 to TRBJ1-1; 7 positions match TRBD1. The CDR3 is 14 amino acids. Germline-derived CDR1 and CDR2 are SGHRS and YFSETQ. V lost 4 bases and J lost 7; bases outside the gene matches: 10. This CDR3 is CASSTSTGLGEAFF. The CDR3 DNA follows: TGCGCCAGCAGCACTTCGACAGGGTTAGGTGAAGCTTTCTTT.

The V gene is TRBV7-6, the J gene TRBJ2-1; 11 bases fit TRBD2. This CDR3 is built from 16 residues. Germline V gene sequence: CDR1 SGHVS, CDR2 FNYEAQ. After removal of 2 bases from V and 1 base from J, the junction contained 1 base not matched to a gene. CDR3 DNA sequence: TGTGCCAGCAGCTTAACTAGCGGGGGTTCCTACAATGAGCAGTTCTTC. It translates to CASSLTSGGSYNEQFF.

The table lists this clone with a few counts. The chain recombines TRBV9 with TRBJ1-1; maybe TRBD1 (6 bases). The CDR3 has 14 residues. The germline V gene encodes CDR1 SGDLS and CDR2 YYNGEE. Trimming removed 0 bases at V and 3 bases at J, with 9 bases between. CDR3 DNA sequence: TGTGCCAGCAGCGTAGATCAGGGGCACACTGAAGCTTTCTTT. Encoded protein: CASSVDQGHTEAFF. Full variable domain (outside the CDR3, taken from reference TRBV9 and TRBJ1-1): DSGVTQTPKHLITATGQRVTLRCSPRSGDLSVYWYQQSLDQGLQFLIQYYNGEERAKGNILERFSAQQFPDLHSELNLSSLELGDSALYFCASSVDQGHTEAFFGQGTRLTVV.

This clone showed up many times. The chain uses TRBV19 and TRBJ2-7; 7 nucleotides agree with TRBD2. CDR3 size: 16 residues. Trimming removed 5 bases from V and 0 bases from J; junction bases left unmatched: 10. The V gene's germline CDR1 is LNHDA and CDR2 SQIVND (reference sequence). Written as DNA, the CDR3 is TGTGCCAGTAGTCCGCTTGGGGAGGGAGGCTCCTACGAGCAGTACTTC. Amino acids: CASSPLGEGGSYEQYF.